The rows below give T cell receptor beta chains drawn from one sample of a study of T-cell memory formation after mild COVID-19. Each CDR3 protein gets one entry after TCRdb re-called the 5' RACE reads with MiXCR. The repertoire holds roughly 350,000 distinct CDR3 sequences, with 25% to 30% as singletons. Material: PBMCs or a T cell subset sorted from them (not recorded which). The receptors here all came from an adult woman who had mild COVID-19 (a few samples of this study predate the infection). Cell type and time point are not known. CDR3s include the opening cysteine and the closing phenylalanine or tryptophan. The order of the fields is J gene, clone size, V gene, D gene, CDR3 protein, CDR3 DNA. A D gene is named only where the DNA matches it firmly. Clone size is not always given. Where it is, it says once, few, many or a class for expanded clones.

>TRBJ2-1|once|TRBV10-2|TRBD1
CASSDGTGYYNEQFF
TGCGCCAGCAGTGACGGGACAGGGTACTACAATGAGCAGTTCTTC
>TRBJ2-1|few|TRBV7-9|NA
CASSLVAGAGNEQFF
TGTGCCAGCAGCTTAGTGGCCGGGGCGGGGAATGAGCAGTTCTTC
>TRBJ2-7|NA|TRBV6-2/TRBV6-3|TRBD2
CASGREVYEQYF
TGTGCCAGCGGGAGGGAAGTCTACGAGCAGTACTTC
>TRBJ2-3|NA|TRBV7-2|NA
CASSLAASGWDTQYF
TGTGCCAGCAGCTTAGCGGCCAGTGGATGGGATACGCAGTATTTT
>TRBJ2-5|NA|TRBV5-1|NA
CASSSPGQETQYF
TGCGCCAGCAGCTCCCCCGGGCAAGAGACCCAGTACTTC
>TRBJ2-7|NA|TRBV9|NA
CASSVRAGYEQYF
TGTGCCAGCAGCGTTCGGGCAGGCTACGAGCAGTACTTC
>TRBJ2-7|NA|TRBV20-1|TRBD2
CSASILAGGYEQYF
TGCAGTGCTAGTATACTAGCGGGAGGGTACGAGCAGTACTTC
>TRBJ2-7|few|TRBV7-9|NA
CASSSNRLGNEQYF
TGTGCCAGCAGCTCCAACAGGCTCGGAAACGAGCAGTACTTC
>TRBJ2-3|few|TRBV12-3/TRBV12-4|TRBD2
CASSRGLGTRGTDTQYF
TGTGCCAGCAGTCGGGGACTAGGGACCCGCGGGACAGATACGCAGTATTTT
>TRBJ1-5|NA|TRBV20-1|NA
CSARVERHQPQHF
TGCAGTGCTAGGGTTGAGAGACATCAGCCCCAGCATTTT
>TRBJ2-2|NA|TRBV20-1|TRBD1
CSANDRGRGTGELFF
TGCAGTGCGAACGACAGGGGGCGCGGGACCGGGGAGCTGTTTTTT
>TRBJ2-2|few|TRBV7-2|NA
CASTLGSVTGELFF
TGTGCCAGCACCCTGGGATCCGTAACCGGGGAGCTGTTTTTT
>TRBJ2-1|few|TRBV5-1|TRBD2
CASNMRLAGSYNEQFF
TGCGCCAGCAACATGCGCCTAGCGGGATCCTACAATGAGCAGTTCTTC
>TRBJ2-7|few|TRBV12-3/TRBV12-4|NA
CASSLTRTAYEQYF
TGTGCCAGCAGTTTAACCAGGACAGCCTACGAGCAGTACTTC
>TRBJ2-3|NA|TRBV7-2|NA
CASSTRGTDTQYF
TGTGCCAGCAGTACAAGGGGCACAGATACGCAGTATTTT
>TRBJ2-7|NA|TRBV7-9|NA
CASSAGQLPDGEQYF
TGTGCCAGCAGCGCTGGACAGCTGCCTGACGGCGAGCAGTACTTC
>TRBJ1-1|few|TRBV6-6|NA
CASRTDVGGAFF
TGTGCCAGCAGGACGGACGTCGGAGGGGCTTTCTTT
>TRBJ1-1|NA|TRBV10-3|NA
CAISESPEGTEAFF
TGTGCCATCAGTGAGTCACCGGAAGGCACTGAAGCTTTCTTT
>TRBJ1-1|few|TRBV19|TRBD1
CASSPRPTGGAFF
TGTGCCAGTAGTCCCCGTCCGACAGGGGGAGCTTTCTTT
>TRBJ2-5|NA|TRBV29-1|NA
CSVGVYFPQETQYF
TGCAGCGTTGGGGTGTATTTCCCCCAAGAGACCCAGTACTTC
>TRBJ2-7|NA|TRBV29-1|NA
CSADKATGEQYF
TGCAGCGCGGACAAGGCGACGGGGGAGCAGTACTTC
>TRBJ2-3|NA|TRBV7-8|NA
CASSLAEPPRTDTQYF
TGTGCCAGCAGCTTAGCGGAGCCACCCCGCACAGATACGCAGTATTTT
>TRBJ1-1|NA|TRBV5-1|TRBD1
CARSLAGTGMNTEAFF
TGCGCCAGAAGCTTGGCCGGGACAGGAATGAACACTGAAGCTTTCTTT
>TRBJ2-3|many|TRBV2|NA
CASKGADTSTDTQYF
TGTGCCAGCAAAGGGGCAGACACTAGCACAGATACGCAGTATTTT
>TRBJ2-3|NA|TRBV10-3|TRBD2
CAISESKWGGGIPDTQYF
TGTGCCATCAGTGAGTCGAAGTGGGGCGGGGGAATCCCAGATACGCAGTATTTT
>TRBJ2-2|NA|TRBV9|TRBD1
CASSAPGQANTGELFF
TGTGCCAGCAGCGCTCCAGGACAGGCGAACACCGGGGAGCTGTTTTTT
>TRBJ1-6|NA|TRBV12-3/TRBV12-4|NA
CASSFGGSGSPLHF
TGTGCCAGCAGTTTCGGGGGGTCAGGCTCACCCCTCCACTTT
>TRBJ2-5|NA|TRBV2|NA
CASSGRKETQYF
TGTGCCAGCAGTGGCAGAAAAGAGACCCAGTACTTC
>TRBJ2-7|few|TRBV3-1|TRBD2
CASSQSPSGSSYEQYF
TGTGCCAGCAGCCAGAGCCCTAGCGGGAGCTCCTACGAGCAGTACTTC
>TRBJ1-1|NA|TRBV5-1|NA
CASSSGSPNRVTEAFF
TGCGCCAGCAGCTCCGGCTCCCCGAACAGGGTCACTGAAGCTTTCTTT
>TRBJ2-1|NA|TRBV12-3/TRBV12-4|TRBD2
CASSFGVASGANEQFF
TGTGCCAGCAGTTTTGGAGTAGCTAGCGGAGCCAATGAGCAGTTCTTC
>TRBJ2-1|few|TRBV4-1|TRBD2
CASSQTGGASYNEQFF
TGCGCCAGCAGCCAAACCGGGGGGGCCTCCTACAATGAGCAGTTCTTC
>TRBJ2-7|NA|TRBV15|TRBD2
CATSRDVIGGEQYF
TGTGCCACCAGCAGAGATGTGATCGGGGGGGAGCAGTACTTC
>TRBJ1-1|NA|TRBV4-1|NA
CASSQVRTGMNTEAFF
TGCGCCAGCAGCCAAGTGAGAACAGGAATGAACACTGAAGCTTTCTTT
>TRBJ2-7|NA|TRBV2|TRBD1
CASQAGQVVGEQYF
TGTGCCAGCCAGGCAGGACAGGTAGTGGGCGAGCAGTACTTC
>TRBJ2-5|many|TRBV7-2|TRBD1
CASSRTGGYFQETQYF
TGTGCCAGCAGCAGGACAGGGGGCTATTTCCAAGAGACCCAGTACTTC
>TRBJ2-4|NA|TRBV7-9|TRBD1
CASSPRGQGLHIQYF
TGTGCCAGCAGCCCGAGGGGGCAGGGGCTCCACATTCAGTACTTC
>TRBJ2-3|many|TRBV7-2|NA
CASSQGASGHARDTQYF
TGTGCCAGCAGTCAGGGGGCTAGCGGCCATGCACGGGATACGCAGTATTTT
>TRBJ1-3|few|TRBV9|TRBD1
CASSVDTGVKAGNTIYF
TGTGCCAGCAGCGTGGACACAGGGGTAAAGGCTGGAAACACCATATATTTT
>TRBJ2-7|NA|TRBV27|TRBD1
CASSLTGDWVGREQYF
TGTGCCAGCAGCCTTACAGGGGATTGGGTCGGACGCGAGCAGTACTTC
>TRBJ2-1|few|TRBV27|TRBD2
CASSLSFSGNEDEQFF
TGTGCCAGCAGTTTATCGTTTAGCGGGAATGAAGATGAGCAGTTCTTC
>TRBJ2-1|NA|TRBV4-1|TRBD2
CASSQSDRGGANEQFF
TGCGCCAGCAGTCAGTCCGATCGCGGGGGGGCAAATGAGCAGTTCTTC
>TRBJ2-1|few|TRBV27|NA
CASSQSGLLTYNEQFF
TGTGCCAGCAGCCAATCGGGACTCTTAACCTACAATGAGCAGTTCTTC
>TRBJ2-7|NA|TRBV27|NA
CASSWGPNGYEQYF
TGTGCCAGCAGTTGGGGACCAAATGGATACGAGCAGTACTTC
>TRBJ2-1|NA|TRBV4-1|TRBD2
CASSQGVAGSREQFF
TGCGCCAGCAGCCAAGGGGTAGCGGGGAGTAGGGAGCAGTTCTTC
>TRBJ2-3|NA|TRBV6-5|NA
CASKGPWGTTDTQYF
TGTGCCAGCAAGGGTCCATGGGGGACCACAGATACGCAGTATTTT